Listed here are 5 T cell receptor beta chains from one sample, sequenced in a study of cytomegalovirus exposure and HLA in healthy donors. Use of 60 Vbeta and 13 Jbeta primers characterized the PCR. Clones were read by immunoSEQ multiplex PCR, and TCRdb kept only the in-frame ones, dropping some. Found here are around 53,000 clones, about 80% of them singletons; the top ten hold approximately 2.9%. Sequenced input: PBMCs. These receptors were obtained from a man aged 45 to 65 in good health and CMV-seronegative.

This chain connects TRBV29-1 to TRBJ1-2; 9 nucleotides line up with TRBD1. The ends lost 8 bases at V and 6 bases at J; junction bases unmatched: 4. Germline CDR1 is SQVTM and CDR2 is ANQGSEA. The CDR3 contains 11 residues. The CDR3 reads CSTRTGDGYTF. In DNA, the CDR3 is TGCAGCACACGGACAGGGGATGGCTACACCTTC.

The genes are TRBV29-1 and TRBJ1-4; D uncertain. V gave up 4 bases and J gave up 7 bases, with 19 bases separating them. Germline CDR1 is SQVTM and CDR2 is ANQGSEA. The CDR3 is 15 residues long. For the CDR3, the DNA is TGCAGCGTTGGGGAGAGGACCCACGCGGGTGAAAAACTGTTTTTT. Its translation: CSVGERTHAGEKLFF.

This chain links TRBV5-1 with TRBJ2-5, with 8 positions matching TRBD2. Unmatched junction bases numbered 12, after V lost 3 bases and J lost 5 bases. Per the germline V gene, CDR1 is SGHRS and CDR2 is YFSETQ. CDR3 length: 16 residues. CDR3 region: CASSSRTSRSKETQYF. The CDR3, as DNA: TGCGCCAGCAGCTCGAGGACTAGCAGGTCAAAGGAGACCCAGTACTTC.

The chain has TRBV27 and TRBJ1-2; no reliable D call. This CDR3 has 11 amino acids. V was pared by 6 bases and J by 10 bases, with 12 bases between. Germline-derived CDR1 and CDR2 are MNHEY and SMNVEV (reference sequence). The CDR3 loop reads CASRSTEYYTF. CDR3 DNA sequence: TGTGCCAGCAGATCCACAGAGTACTACACCTTC.

V and J are TRBV28 and TRBJ1-2; 9 bases map to TRBD1. The CDR3 extends over 14 amino acids. Germline V gene data show CDR1 as MDHEN and CDR2 as SYDVKM. The V segment lost 7 bases and the J segment 5 bases; nucleotides outside the gene matches: 8. The CDR3 DNA reads TGTGCCAGCATACAAACAGGGACAGGGTATGGCTACACCTTC. Residues: CASIQTGTGYGYTF.